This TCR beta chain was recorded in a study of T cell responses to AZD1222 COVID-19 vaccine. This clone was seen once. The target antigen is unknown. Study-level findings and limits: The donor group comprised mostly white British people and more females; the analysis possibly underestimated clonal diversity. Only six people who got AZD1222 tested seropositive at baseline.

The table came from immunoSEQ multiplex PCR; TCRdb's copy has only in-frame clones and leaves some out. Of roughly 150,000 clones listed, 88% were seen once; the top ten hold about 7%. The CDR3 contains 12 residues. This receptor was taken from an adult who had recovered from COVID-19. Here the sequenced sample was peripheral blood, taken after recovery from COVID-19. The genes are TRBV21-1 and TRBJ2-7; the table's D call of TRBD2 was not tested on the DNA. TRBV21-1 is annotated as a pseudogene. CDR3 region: CASPGKPWEQYF. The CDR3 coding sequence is TGTGCCAGCCCCGGGAAACCCTGGGAGCAGTACTTC.